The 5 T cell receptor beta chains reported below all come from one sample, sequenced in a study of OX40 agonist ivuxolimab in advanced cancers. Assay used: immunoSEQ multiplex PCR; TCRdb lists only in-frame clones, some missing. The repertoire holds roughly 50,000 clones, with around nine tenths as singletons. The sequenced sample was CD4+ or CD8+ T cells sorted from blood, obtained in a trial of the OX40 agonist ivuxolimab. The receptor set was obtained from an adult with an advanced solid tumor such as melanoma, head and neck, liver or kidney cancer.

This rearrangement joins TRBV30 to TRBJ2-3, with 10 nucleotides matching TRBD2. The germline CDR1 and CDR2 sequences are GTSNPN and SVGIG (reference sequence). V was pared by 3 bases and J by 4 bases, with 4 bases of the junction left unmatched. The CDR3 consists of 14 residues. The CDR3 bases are TGTGCCTGGAGGTCTAGCGGGAGCCCAGATACGCAGTATTTT. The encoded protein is CAWRSSGSPDTQYF.

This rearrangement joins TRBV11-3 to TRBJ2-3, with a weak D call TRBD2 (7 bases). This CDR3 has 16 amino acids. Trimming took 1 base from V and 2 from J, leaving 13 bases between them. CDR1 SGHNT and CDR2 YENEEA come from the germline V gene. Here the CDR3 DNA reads TGTGCCAGCAGCTTAGGGTGGGGGGGCCCCACAGATACGCAGTATTTT. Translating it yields CASSLGWGGPTDTQYF.

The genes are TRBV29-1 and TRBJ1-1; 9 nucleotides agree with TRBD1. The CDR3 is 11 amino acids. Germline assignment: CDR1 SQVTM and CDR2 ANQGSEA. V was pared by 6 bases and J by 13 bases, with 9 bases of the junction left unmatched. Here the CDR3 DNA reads TGCAGCGTGGAGGACAGGGGCGGGAGTTTCTTT. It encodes CSVEDRGGSFF.

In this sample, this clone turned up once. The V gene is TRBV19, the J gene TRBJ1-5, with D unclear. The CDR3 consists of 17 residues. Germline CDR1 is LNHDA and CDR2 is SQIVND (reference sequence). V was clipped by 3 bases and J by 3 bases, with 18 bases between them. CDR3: CASSILFNGEVNQPQHF. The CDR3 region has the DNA TGTGCCAGTAGTATCCTCTTTAACGGGGAGGTCAATCAGCCCCAGCATTTT.

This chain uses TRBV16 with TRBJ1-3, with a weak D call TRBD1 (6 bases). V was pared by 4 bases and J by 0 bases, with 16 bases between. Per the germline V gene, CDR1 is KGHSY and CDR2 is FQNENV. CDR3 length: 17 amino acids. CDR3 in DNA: TGTGCCAGCAGCCGAATACAGGGCTGGGACTCTGGAAACACCATATATTTT. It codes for CASSRIQGWDSGNTIYF.